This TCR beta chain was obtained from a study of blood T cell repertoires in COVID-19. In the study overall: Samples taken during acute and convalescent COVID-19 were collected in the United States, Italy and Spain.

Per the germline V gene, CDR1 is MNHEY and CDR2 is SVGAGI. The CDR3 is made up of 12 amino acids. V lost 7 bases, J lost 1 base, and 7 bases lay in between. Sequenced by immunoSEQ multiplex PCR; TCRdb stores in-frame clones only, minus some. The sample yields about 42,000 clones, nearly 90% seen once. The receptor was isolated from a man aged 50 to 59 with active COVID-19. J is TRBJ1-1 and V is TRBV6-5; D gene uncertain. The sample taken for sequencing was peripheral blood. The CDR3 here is CASTNRNTEAFF. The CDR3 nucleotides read TGTGCCAGCACTAATAGGAACACTGAAGCTTTCTTT.